One and the same sample provided the 9 T cell receptor beta chains below, sequenced in a study of response to subunit inactivated influenza vaccine. Each CDR3 protein gets one entry after TCRdb re-called the RT-PCR reads with MiXCR. Of hundreds of thousands of distinct CDR3 sequences in the sample, around 16% are singletons; the top ten hold around a tenth. The sample consisted of PBMCs from blood, taken roughly 12 days after vaccination. Source of these receptors: a man aged 45-65 years who received an inactivated influenza vaccine.

This clonotype was detected only a few times. The rearrangement joins TRBV2 to TRBJ2-2; D ambiguous. The CDR3 sequence is 14 residues long. V was pared by 4 bases and J by 3 bases, with 9 bases between. Germline-derived CDR1 and CDR2 are SNHLY and FYNNEI. This chain's CDR3 is CASSVPTHTGELFF. Here the CDR3 DNA reads TGTGCCAGCAGTGTTCCCACACACACCGGGGAGCTGTTTTTT.

The chain joins TRBV10-2 to TRBJ2-7, with D possibly matching TRBD1 (6 bases). CDR1 and CDR2 (germline): WSHSY, SAAADI. This CDR3 region has 15 residues. V was cut by 3 bases and J by 4 bases, with 16 bases left in between. The CDR3 here is CASSDRAAGEYEQYF. In DNA form, the CDR3 reads TGCGCCAGCAGTGATCGCGCGGCAGGGGAGTACGAGCAGTACTTC.

This clonotype was seen just once. The chain joins TRBV11-2 to TRBJ2-5, with TRBD2 identical over 7 bases. Per the germline V gene, CDR1 is SGHAT and CDR2 is FQNNGV. The V and J ends lost 5 bases and 5 bases, in that order; junction bases with no gene match: 8. This CDR3 comprises 14 residues. CDR3 amino acids: CASSRDFGGETQYF. The CDR3 DNA follows: TGTGCCAGCAGCCGGGACTTCGGGGGGGAGACCCAGTACTTC.

V and J are TRBV7-2 and TRBJ2-5; D gene unclear. CDR1 and CDR2 (germline): SGHTA, FQGNSA. The length of the CDR3 is 16 residues. V dropped 3 bases and J dropped 2 bases, with 16 bases sitting between them. This CDR3 is CASSLGYSYPQETQYF. The CDR3 region has the DNA TGTGCCAGCAGCTTGGGTTACAGTTATCCTCAAGAGACCCAGTACTTC.

The rearrangement joins TRBV29-1 to TRBJ2-7; D unclear. The CDR3 extends over 11 amino acids. Trimming removed 4 bases from V and 3 bases from J, with 7 bases in between. Germline lookup yields CDR1 SQVTM and CDR2 ANQGSEA. The CDR3 region is CSVGLDYEQYF. The CDR3 DNA is TGCAGCGTTGGGCTAGACTACGAGCAGTACTTC.

V is TRBV3-1 and J is TRBJ2-7; D is unclear. The CDR3 runs to 15 residues. Trimming removed 0 bases at V and 1 base at J, with 10 bases between. Germline CDR1 LGHDT, CDR2 YNNKEL (reference sequence). CDR3 loop: CASSQEKLSSYEQYF. The CDR3 region has the DNA TGTGCCAGCAGCCAAGAGAAACTTTCGTCCTACGAGCAGTACTTC.

This clonotype was seen more than once but under ten times. V and J are TRBV7-9 and TRBJ2-5; D call uncertain. The CDR3 totals 13 residues. Per the germline V gene, CDR1 is SEHNR and CDR2 is FQNEAQ (reference sequence). Trimming stripped 3 bases from V and 5 bases from J, with 10 bases between. The CDR3 coding sequence is TGTGCCAGCAGCTTCGATGGAATGGAGACCCAGTACTTC. It encodes CASSFDGMETQYF.

This clonotype was detected a few times. This chain joins TRBV7-9 and TRBJ1-2; D not certain. This CDR3 is 13 amino acids long. Trimming stripped 2 bases from V and 8 bases from J, with 12 bases between. The germline gives CDR1 SEHNR, CDR2 FQNEAQ (reference sequence). CDR3 region: CASSLPGRKGYTF. The CDR3 DNA is TGTGCCAGCAGCTTACCGGGGAGGAAAGGCTACACCTTC.

This chain joins TRBV15 and TRBJ2-1; D is perhaps TRBD2 (7 bases). This CDR3 has 15 residues. CDR1 and CDR2 (germline): LNHNV, YYDKDF (reference sequence). V lost 5 bases to trimming and J lost 2 bases, with 13 bases between them. DNA for the CDR3: TGTGCCACCAGCGAAGGGGGGGCTACCTACAATGAGCAGTTCTTC. Protein sequence: CATSEGGATYNEQFF.